The next 3 T cell receptor beta chains were all read from a single sample in a study of T cell responses to AZD1222 COVID-19 vaccine. Generated by immunoSEQ multiplex PCR, the TCRdb table keeps only in-frame clones and is missing some. The data hold around 210,000 clones, with about 94% observed a single time. The sequenced sample was peripheral blood, obtained 28 days after the second dose of the MenACWY control vaccine. The receptor set was obtained from an adult who received the MenACWY meningococcal vaccine as a control.

The chain couples TRBV6-5 to TRBJ2-7; D gene unclear. The CDR3 is made up of 14 amino acids. Per germline, CDR1 MNHEY and CDR2 SVGAGI. Trimming removed 2 bases at V and 4 bases at J, with 12 bases between. CDR3 loop: CASSYGDQPYEQYF. In DNA form, the CDR3 reads TGTGCCAGCAGTTACGGGGATCAGCCTTACGAGCAGTACTTC.

The V gene is TRBV5-6, the J gene TRBJ2-7, with 11 bases lining up with TRBD1. Germline lookup yields CDR1 SGHDT and CDR2 YYEEEE. V dropped 2 bases and J dropped 3; count of bases not matched to a gene: 1. This CDR3 spans 14 amino acids. Here the CDR3 reads CASSFGTGGYEQYF. CDR3 in DNA: TGTGCCAGCAGCTTTGGGACAGGGGGCTACGAGCAGTACTTC. Looking up the rest from reference TRBV5-6 and TRBJ2-7 gives the full variable domain: DAGVTQSPTHLIKTRGQQVTLRCSPKSGHDTVSWYQQALGQGPQFIFQYYEEEERQRGNFPDRFSGHQFPNYSSELNVNALLLGDSALYLCASSFGTGGYEQYFGPGTRLTVT.

The genes are TRBV7-2 and TRBJ2-7; TRBD2 matches 7 bases. Germline V gene lookup returns CDR1 SGHTA and CDR2 FQGNSA. The ends lost 5 bases at V and 7 bases at J; junction bases unmatched: 11. The CDR3 length is 14 residues. The CDR3, as DNA: TGTGCCAGCAGCCCCAGGGAGGGTCCGCGTGAGCAGTACTTC. Its protein product is CASSPREGPREQYF.